The rows below give T cell receptor beta chains drawn from one sample of a study of shared T cell receptors in the human thymus. The method was immunoSEQ multiplex PCR; TCRdb's version includes in-frame clones alone and lacks a portion of them. Of around 730,000 clones in the sample, 80% to 90% were seen once. This same sample was also taken into another study, of human thymus T cells.

The sequenced material came from thymocytes. Receptors originate from a girl less than two years old with a congenital heart defect. CDR3s include the opening cysteine and the closing phenylalanine or tryptophan. The order of the fields is V gene, clone size, CDR3 length, D gene, J gene, CDR3 DNA, CDR3 protein. D genes are given only for firm matches. Clone sizes are given selectively: once, few, many, or a class where the clone is expanded.

>TRBV7-9|.|13|TRBD1|TRBJ1-2
TGTGCCAGCAGCCCTACAGGGGCGGGGGGCTACACCTTC
CASSPTGAGGYTF
>TRBV28|few|14|.|TRBJ2-7
TGTGCCAGCAGTTTAGACAGGCTGAGCTACGAGCAGTACTTC
CASSLDRLSYEQYF
>TRBV11-2|.|15|TRBD1|TRBJ1-1
TGTGCCAGCAGCCCCTCGACAGGGGGCGGCACTGAAGCTTTCTTT
CASSPSTGGGTEAFF
>TRBV5-1|.|15|.|TRBJ1-4
TGCGCCAGCAGCCTAGACAGAACCCCGAATGAAAAACTGTTTTTT
CASSLDRTPNEKLFF
>TRBV29-1|.|11|.|TRBJ2-2
TGCAGCGTTGTCGGGTCCGGGGAGCTGTTTTTT
CSVVGSGELFF
>TRBV28|few|16|TRBD1|TRBJ2-7
TGTGCCAGCAGATACCGGACAGGACTTTCTTCCTACGAGCAGTACTTC
CASRYRTGLSSYEQYF
>TRBV13|.|15|.|TRBJ1-5
TGTGCCAGCAGCTTCCGGACACCACCTGGGCAGCCCCAGCATTTT
CASSFRTPPGQPQHF
>TRBV28|.|13|.|TRBJ1-1
TGTGCCAGCATTATTATCCCGAACACTGAAGCTTTCTTT
CASIIIPNTEAFF
>TRBV12-5|.|12|.|TRBJ1-1
TGTGCTAGTGCCCCAGGACAGCTTGAAGCTTTCTTT
CASAPGQLEAFF
>TRBV6-1|.|15|TRBD1|TRBJ1-5
TGTGCCAGCAGTGAGGCGCGGGGCAGGGGGAGGCCCCAGCATTTT
CASSEARGRGRPQHF
>TRBV12-5|.|16|TRBD2|TRBJ2-1
TGTGCTAGTGCCCGGGAGGCAGGGACCCTACGGAATGAGCAGTTCTTC
CASAREAGTLRNEQFF
>TRBV7-9|.|11|.|TRBJ1-1
TGTGCCGAGCGGGGGGACACTGAAGCTTTCTTT
CAERGDTEAFF
>TRBV28|.|12|.|TRBJ2-7
TGTGCCAGCAGCCCGGGAGTCTCGCCCACGAACTTC
CASSPGVSPTNF
>TRBV5-1|.|17|.|TRBJ1-2
TGCGCCAGCAGCTATAAAATTCAGGACAGCGCTAACTATGGCTACACCTTC
CASSYKIQDSANYGYTF
>TRBV5-1|few|15|.|TRBJ1-1
TGCGCCAGCAGCTTGGGGACAGCGACTAACACTGAAGCTTTCTTT
CASSLGTATNTEAFF
>TRBV7-3|.|15|TRBD2|TRBJ2-7
TGTGCCAGCAGCCTAGACCGAGCGGGGGCCTACGAGCAGTACTTC
CASSLDRAGAYEQYF
>TRBV4-1|.|15|.|TRBJ2-3
TGCGCCAGCAGCCAAGGGTCGGGGGGCGCAGATACGCAGTATTTT
CASSQGSGGADTQYF
>TRBV5-4|.|11|.|TRBJ1-1
TGTGCCAGCAGCTTTCGGGGTAGAGCTTTCTTT
CASSFRGRAFF
>TRBV5-6|.|15|.|TRBJ1-5
TGTGCCAGCAGCGGGAGGGGGGGCAGCAATCAGCCCCAGCATTTT
CASSGRGGSNQPQHF
>TRBV6-4|.|17|TRBD1|TRBJ2-1
TGTGCCAGCAGTGACTCGGGGACAGGGGGCGCCCACAATGAGCAGTTCTTC
CASSDSGTGGAHNEQFF
>TRBV27|.|12|TRBD1|TRBJ2-1
TGTGCCAGCAGGCGACAGGGGATTAAGCAGTTCTTC
CASRRQGIKQFF
>TRBV19|.|20|TRBD1|TRBJ1-6
TGTGCCAGTAGTATAATCGCAGCGGCGACAGGGAGCTCCTATAATTCACCCCTCCACTTT
CASSIIAAATGSSYNSPLHF
>TRBV27|.|15|TRBD2|TRBJ2-3
TGTGCCAGCATCCCCCTAGCGGGGGGTAGAGTTACGCAGTATTTT
CASIPLAGGRVTQYF
>TRBV19|.|17|TRBD2|TRBJ2-5
TGTGCCAGTAGTAACGGCGGGGGGGCATCCAACCAAGAGACCCAGTACTTC
CASSNGGGASNQETQYF
>TRBV19|.|13|TRBD2|TRBJ2-5
TGTGCCAGTAGTTCCGGGGGGTTCGAGACCCAGTACTTC
CASSSGGFETQYF
>TRBV28|.|20|TRBD1|TRBJ1-1
TGTGCCAGCAGACCTGACAGGGGAGGCGTCCAGCAGGGTGGTTTAATTGAAGCTTTCTTT
CASRPDRGGVQQGGLIEAFF
>TRBV19|.|16|.|TRBJ2-5
TGTGCCAGTAGTGTGTTGGTTGGCGGTAGGGGAGAGACCCAGTACTTC
CASSVLVGGRGETQYF
>TRBV30|.|14|.|TRBJ2-7
TGTGCCTGGCCCCTGGGACAATACGACTACGAGCAGTACTTC
CAWPLGQYDYEQYF
>TRBV28|.|13|TRBD1|TRBJ1-2
TGTGCCAGCAGTTGGACACAGGGGTATGGCTACACCTTC
CASSWTQGYGYTF
>TRBV5-6|.|15|.|TRBJ1-6
TGTGCCAGCAGTTTGGGGGGAGAAGCTAATTCACCCCTCCACTTT
CASSLGGEANSPLHF
>TRBV5-1|.|17|TRBD1|TRBJ1-2
TGCGCCAGTAAGCGTATCCGTCCGGGACAGGGTGTCAATGGCTACACCTTC
CASKRIRPGQGVNGYTF
>TRBV5-4|.|17|.|TRBJ1-1
TGTGCCAGCAGCTTGGGCAGGAGGGGTTGTGGGAACACTGAAGCTTTCTTT
CASSLGRRGCGNTEAFF
>TRBV7-4|.|16|.|TRBJ1-1
TGTGCCAGCAGCTTATCCCGCGGGGGGCTGGCCACTGAAGCTTTCTTT
CASSLSRGGLATEAFF
>TRBV13|.|14|.|TRBJ1-6
TGTGCCAGCAGTTTTTCCGGGACACCAAATTCTGTGCACTTT
CASSFSGTPNSVHF
>TRBV20-1|few|11|.|TRBJ1-1
TGCAGTGCTACAGGTCTCGCTGAAGCTTTCTTT
CSATGLAEAFF
>TRBV15|once|16|.|TRBJ1-5
TGTGCCACCAGCAGATGGGGGGAACACAGCAATCAGCCCCAGCATTTT
CATSRWGEHSNQPQHF
>TRBV7-8|.|16|TRBD2|TRBJ2-1
TGTGCCAGCAGCTTAGGGGGACTAGCGGAACTCAATGAGCAGTTCTTC
CASSLGGLAELNEQFF
>TRBV2|.|15|.|TRBJ2-2
TGTGCCAGCATCGCCGAGGCAGGGCTAACCGGGGAGCTGTTTTTT
CASIAEAGLTGELFF
>TRBV5-1|.|16|.|TRBJ2-5
TGCGCCAGCAGCTTGGCCGGGGGTGAGACCAGGGAGACCCAGTACTTC
CASSLAGGETRETQYF
>TRBV7-9|.|14|.|TRBJ1-3
TGTGCCAGCAGCTCAAGCGCCTCTGGAAACACCATATATTTT
CASSSSASGNTIYF
>TRBV29-1|.|13|.|TRBJ2-1
TGCAGCGCGGGGGAACATGCAGGAAATGAGCAGTTCTTC
CSAGEHAGNEQFF
>TRBV11-2|.|19|TRBD1|TRBJ1-2
TGTGCCAGCAGCTTACACCGACCACCAGGGGGTAGGGTAGGGATTGGCTACACCTTC
CASSLHRPPGGRVGIGYTF
>TRBV6-5|.|11|.|TRBJ2-5
TGTGCCAGCACTCGGGGAGAGACCCAGTACTTC
CASTRGETQYF